The source of this T cell receptor (beta chain) is a study of cytomegalovirus exposure and HLA in healthy donors. The CDR3 contains 15 residues. CDR1 and CDR2 from the germline V gene are MRHNA and SNTAGT. V dropped 3 bases and J dropped 8; count of bases not matched to a gene: 6. This clone has only a few counts. PCR amplification relied on 60 Vbeta primers (plus 13 Jbeta primers). Libraries were prepared by immunoSEQ multiplex PCR; TCRdb keeps only in-frame clonotypes and omits some of them. The repertoire holds 90,000 or so clones, over 75% seen once, with 4.4% in the top ten. The sequencing sample was made of PBMCs. The rearrangement uses TRBV6-4 and TRBJ2-1; 11 nucleotides align to TRBD2. This clonotype was sampled from a male donor in good health and CMV-seropositive. The CDR3 sequence is CASSEGTSGGDEQFF. Written as DNA, the CDR3 is TGTGCCAGCAGTGAGGGGACTAGCGGAGGAGATGAGCAGTTCTTC.